This T cell receptor (beta chain) appears in the sequencing data of a study of cytomegalovirus exposure and HLA in healthy donors. General study results and limits: Reportedly, a later analysis found an Asian-associated ancestry cluster had fewer N-insertions than the approximately 670-donor mean.

PCR involved 60 Vbeta and 13 Jbeta primers. Profiling relied on immunoSEQ multiplex PCR, and the TCRdb table lists in-frame clones only, not all of them. The profile shows some 150,000 clones, more than 80% of them singletons. V lost 4 bases, J lost 2 bases, and 5 bases stayed unmatched. The CDR3 covers 15 residues. Germline CDR1 SGHAT, CDR2 FQDESV (reference sequence). About this clone: Its antigen is still unknown.

The sample was PBMCs. V and J are TRBV11-1 and TRBJ2-1; 7 nucleotides line up with TRBD2. The clonotype was recovered from a woman under 30 in good health and CMV-seropositive. CDR3 residues: CASSSGGLPYNEQFF. CDR3 DNA sequence: TGTGCCAGCAGCTCGGGGGGACTTCCCTACAATGAGCAGTTCTTC. The entire variable domain, with the rest obtained from reference TRBV11-1 and TRBJ2-1, is as follows: EAEVAQSPRYKITEKSQAVAFWCDPISGHATLYWYRQILGQGPELLVQFQDESVVDDSQLPKDRFSAERLKGVDSTLKIQPAELGDSAMYLCASSSGGLPYNEQFFGPGTRLTVL.